One T cell receptor beta chain is described in this entry. Its target antigen remains unknown. No clone much larger than this one lies a single base away; base qualities are absent. Including cysteine and phenylalanine, the CDR3 has 16 amino acids. The retained sequence is limited to the CDR3, 48 bases, with the frame set at the first base. Sequences SGHVS (CDR1) and FQNEAQ (CDR2) are obtained from the germline V gene. At the junction V is shortened by 0 bases and J by 0 bases; bases outside the gene matches: 4. The library was produced with the immunoSEQ multiplex PCR assay. Entries here come from immuneACCESS through TCRdb and include only in-frame sequences with V and J called. Some clones fail to appear in such tables; in the studies checked, an unresolved V gene covers under half of the shortfall, and the cause of the remainder is unknown. This sample gives almost 30,000 clones in total; 80% of them show up just once. The ten largest make up approximately 6% of the sample.

This entry belongs to a study of Siglec-9 on CD8 T cells in melanoma (dated by TCRdb to about 2019). Describing the broader study: In this study, researchers looked at how Siglec-9 is expressed on CD8+ T cells and what Siglec-9 does to regulate T cells within the melanoma tumor microenvironment.

Overall results and qualifications from the work: According to the report, an effector memory CD8+ T-cell subset that seemed to build up inside melanoma tumors was both marked and regulated by Siglec-9.

Here the chain combines TRBV7-8 and TRBJ1-1; 7 nucleotides in the junction match TRBD1. The sequence was collected from a human donor in good health. Material for sequencing was Siglec-9- CD8+ T cells sorted from blood. The cell subset or site label, as the study defines it: CD8 T cells lacking Siglec-9. The base sequence is TGTGCCAGCAGCTTAGCCGGGACAGCAATGAACACTGAAGCTTTCTTT. It specifies CASSLAGTAMNTEAFF. The variable domain in full, with residues beyond the CDR3 obtained from the reference TRBV7-8 and TRBJ1-1 genes, is GAGVSQSPRYKVAKRGQDVALRCDPISGHVSLFWYQQALGQGPEFLTYFQNEAQLDKSGLPSDRFFAERPEGSVSTLKIQRTQQEDSAVYLCASSLAGTAMNTEAFFGQGTRLTVV.